Described below is a single TCR beta chain sequence and its context. Assay used: immunoSEQ multiplex PCR; TCRdb lists only in-frame clones, some missing. Here the sample spans tens of thousands of clones, around four fifths being singletons. This sample is part of a study of neoadjuvant anti-PD-1 for oral cavity cancer. For the study at large: Non-progressing patients received a fourth nivolumab dose near day 43, then surgery on days 50-56.

V shed 7 bases and J shed 6 bases, with 7 bases lying between them. The CDR3 consists of 11 residues. Germline V gives CDR1 SNHLY, CDR2 FYNNEI. The chain carries TRBV2 and TRBJ2-1, with no clear D. The sample here was PBMCs, taken before nivolumab (anti-PD-1) treatment. The sequence was obtained from a person between 35 and 79 years old with oral cavity squamous cell carcinoma. The CDR3 region is CASTKINEQFF. CDR3 sequence (DNA): TGTGCCAGCACCAAGATCAATGAGCAGTTCTTC.